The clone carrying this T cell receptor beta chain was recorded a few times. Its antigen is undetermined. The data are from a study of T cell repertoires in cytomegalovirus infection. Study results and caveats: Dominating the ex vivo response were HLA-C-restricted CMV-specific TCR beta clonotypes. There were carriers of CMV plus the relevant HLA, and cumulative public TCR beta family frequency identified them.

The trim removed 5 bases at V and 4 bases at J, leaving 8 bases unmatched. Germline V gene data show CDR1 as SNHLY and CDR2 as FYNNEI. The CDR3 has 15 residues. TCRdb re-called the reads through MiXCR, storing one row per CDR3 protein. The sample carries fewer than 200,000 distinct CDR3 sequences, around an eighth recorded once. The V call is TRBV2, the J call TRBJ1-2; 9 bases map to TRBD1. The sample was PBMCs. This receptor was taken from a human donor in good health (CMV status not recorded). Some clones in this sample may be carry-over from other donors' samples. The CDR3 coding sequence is TGTGCCAGCAGTCTCCGGGACAGGGAAGCCTATGGCTACACCTTC. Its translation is CASSLRDREAYGYTF.